Below are 3 T cell receptor beta chains sequenced from a single sample in a study of monozygotic twins with inflammatory bowel disease. TCRdb processed the 5' RACE reads again and assigns one entry to each CDR3 protein, with no DNA. The clone table shows around 450,000 distinct CDR3 sequences, with the ten largest holding 2% to 2.5%. Sequencing input: blood. These receptors were collected from a human donor with ulcerative colitis or Crohn's disease, or a healthy co-twin of an affected twin (not recorded which).

The chain combines TRBV5-6 with TRBJ2-7. The length of the CDR3 is 11 residues. Germline CDR1 and CDR2: SGHDT and YYEEEE. The CDR3 region is CASSFSNEQYF.

This chain links TRBV30 with TRBJ2-1; checking the TCRdb D call of TRBD2 is not possible without DNA. Per germline, CDR1 GTSNPN and CDR2 SVGIG (reference sequence). The CDR3 length is 14 residues. CDR3 region: CAWSVKGDGNEQFF.

CDR3: CASSLQGAPQDTQYF. This chain uses TRBV12-3 or TRBV12-4 with TRBJ2-3; with no DNA, the TCRdb D assignment of TRBD1 cannot be verified. The CDR3 spans 15 residues.